A single sample is the source of the 22 T cell receptor beta chains below, sequenced in a study of T cell repertoires in cytomegalovirus infection. Each CDR3 protein gets one entry after TCRdb re-called the reads with MiXCR. Of approximately 190,000 distinct CDR3 sequences listed, more than 9% were seen once; the top ten hold about 4.6%. Specimen: PBMCs. The receptors were gathered from a human donor in good health (CMV status not recorded). Some clones in this sample may be carry-over from other donors' samples.

This clonotype appeared many times. The CDR3 here is CAISEYGGGGNQPQHF. DNA of the CDR3: TGTGCCATCAGTGAGTATGGGGGCGGCGGCAATCAGCCCCAGCATTTT. J is TRBJ1-5 and V is TRBV10-3, with D possibly being TRBD1 (6 bases). The germline V gene has CDR1 ENHRY and CDR2 SYGVKD. The CDR3 has 16 residues. Trimming shortened V by 1 base and J by 2 bases, and 12 bases separated the two germline ends.

This clonotype occurred a few times. The chain has TRBV15 and TRBJ1-3; D is ambiguous. Germline V gives CDR1 LNHNV, CDR2 YYDKDF (reference sequence). V was cut by 6 bases and J by 0 bases, with 12 bases left in between. The CDR3 runs to 15 residues. CDR3 in amino acids: CATRPAVSSGNTIYF. The CDR3 region has the DNA TGTGCCACCAGGCCCGCAGTGAGCTCTGGAAACACCATATATTTT.

Only a few counts were recorded for this clonotype. This chain joins TRBV3-1 and TRBJ1-1; unclear D gene. The germline V and J ends were trimmed by 0 bases and 6 bases, with 20 bases remaining between them. CDR1 LGHDT and CDR2 YNNKEL come from the germline V gene (reference sequence). This CDR3 has 17 residues. CDR3 nucleotides: TGTGCCAGCAGCCAAGAGATTCGGGTAGGGAGACCGGCTGAAGCTTTCTTT. This sequence encodes CASSQEIRVGRPAEAFF. The whole variable domain, filled in from reference TRBV3-1 and TRBJ1-1, reads DTAVSQTPKYLVTQMGNDKSIKCEQNLGHDTMYWYKQDSKKFLKIMFSYNNKELIINETVPNRFSPKSPDKAHLNLHINSLELGDSAVYFCASSQEIRVGRPAEAFFGQGTRLTVV.

Only a few counts were recorded for this clonotype. V is TRBV28 and J is TRBJ1-2; 7 bases align to TRBD1. The germline V gene has CDR1 MDHEN and CDR2 SYDVKM. The CDR3 covers 13 residues. Unmatched junction bases numbered 8, after V lost 6 bases and J lost 7 bases. CDR3 DNA: TGTGCCAGCAGCCCAGACAGGGTGTCTGGCTACACCTTC. Translation: CASSPDRVSGYTF.

In its sample, this clonotype was seen a few times. This chain links TRBV30 with TRBJ2-5; perhaps TRBD1 as D (6 bases). The CDR3 covers 13 residues. V was pared by 4 bases and J by 4 bases, with 13 bases between. CDR1 and CDR2 from the germline V gene are GTSNPN and SVGIG (reference sequence). CDR3 sequence: CAWTGAGAETQYF. The CDR3 DNA is TGTGCCTGGACAGGGGCAGGGGCAGAGACCCAGTACTTC.

There are a few counts of this clonotype. The chain is built from TRBV6-2 or TRBV6-3 and TRBJ2-2; tentatively, D is TRBD2 (6 bases). Trimming took off 6 bases at V and 0 bases at J, with 8 bases between the two ends. CDR1 is MNHEY and CDR2 is SVGEGT in the germline V gene. The length of the CDR3 is 14 residues. The CDR3 here is CASRTRPNTGELFF. The DNA of the CDR3 is TGTGCCAGCAGGACTAGGCCGAACACCGGGGAGCTGTTTTTT.

This clonotype showed up many times. This sequence joins TRBV7-2 and TRBJ2-1; 16 bases match TRBD2. Germline values: CDR1 SGHTA, CDR2 FQGNSA. After removal of 5 bases from V and 3 bases from J, the junction contained 13 bases not matched to a gene. This CDR3 region has 20 residues. The CDR3 nucleotides are TGTGCCAGCAGCCCGGGACTAGCGGGAGGGCATTCGAGTTTCTACAATGAGCAGTTCTTC. Protein sequence: CASSPGLAGGHSSFYNEQFF.

The rearrangement links TRBV15 to TRBJ2-2; D possibly corresponds to TRBD1 (6 bases). V lost 0 bases to trimming and J lost 6 bases, with 8 bases between them. Germline V CDR1 and CDR2: LNHNV, YYDKDF (reference sequence). The CDR3 is made up of 14 amino acids. The CDR3 loop reads CATSREGAAGELFF. The CDR3 DNA follows: TGTGCCACCAGCAGAGAGGGGGCTGCCGGGGAGCTGTTTTTT.

About this clonotype: A much larger clone is a single base away; this may be a read error. The rearrangement links TRBV12-3 or TRBV12-4 to TRBJ2-7, with D possibly being TRBD1 (5 bases). The CDR3 length is 13 residues. V lost 4 bases and J 8 bases, leaving 15 bases between the germline ends. The CDR3 spells CASSSRRGAKQYF. The CDR3, as DNA: TGTGCCAGCAGTTCCCGCCGTGGGGCCAAGCAGTACTTC.

V and J are TRBV7-3 and TRBJ2-7; 7 positions agree with TRBD1. This CDR3 has 13 residues. The junction had 6 bases not matched to a gene; V was cut back by 5 bases and J by 5 bases. Per the germline V gene, CDR1 is SGHTA and CDR2 is FQGTGA. Here the CDR3 DNA reads TGTGCCAGCAGCAGAACAACAGGGGACGAGCAGTACTTC. Its protein is CASSRTTGDEQYF.

Many counts were recorded for this clonotype. The chain combines TRBV7-9 with TRBJ2-1, with TRBD2 identical over 12 bases. Per the germline V gene, CDR1 is SEHNR and CDR2 is FQNEAQ (reference sequence). Trimming took 6 bases from V and 7 from J; bases not matched to a gene: 10. This CDR3 is built from 16 residues. The CDR3 sequence is CASRLQTSGRENEQFF. The CDR3 DNA reads TGTGCCAGCAGACTTCAGACTAGCGGGAGAGAGAATGAGCAGTTCTTC.

This clonotype was seen many times. The V call is TRBV7-2, the J call TRBJ2-7; either TRBD1 or TRBD2 may supply D (7 bases each). The V end lost 2 bases, the J end lost 4 bases, and 15 bases lay between the germline ends. The CDR3 length is 15 residues. CDR1 is SGHTA and CDR2 is FQGNSA in the germline V gene. The CDR3 loop is CASSLSVRGGYEQYF. The CDR3 coding sequence is TGTGCCAGCAGCTTAAGTGTCAGGGGGGGTTACGAGCAGTACTTC.

V gene TRBV14 combines with J gene TRBJ2-7, with D perhaps matching TRBD2 (6 bases). The CDR3 has 22 residues. V lost 1 base to trimming and J lost 3 bases, with 34 bases between them. Germline V gene data show CDR1 as SGHDN and CDR2 as FVKESK. This CDR3 reads CASSQVGTSAIILVEGYYEQYF. The CDR3 region has the DNA TGTGCCAGCAGCCAAGTCGGAACCTCGGCCATAATCCTGGTGGAGGGGTACTACGAGCAGTACTTC.

CDR3 sequence (DNA): TGTGCCACCAGCAGAGATGGTGGACAGGGCAATCAGCCCCAGCATTTT. Its translation is CATSRDGGQGNQPQHF. The V gene is TRBV15, the J gene TRBJ1-5, with 7 nucleotides matching TRBD1. CDR1 LNHNV and CDR2 YYDKDF come from the germline V gene (reference sequence). The CDR3 contains 16 residues. V trimming: 0 bases; J trimming: 2 bases; junction bases outside the gene matches: 4.

The chain is built from TRBV11-2 and TRBJ2-6; weak D call: TRBD1 (6 bases). The CDR3 contains 16 residues. With 4 bases removed from V and 2 bases from J, the gap between germline ends came to 12 bases. Looked up from germline, CDR1 is SGHAT and CDR2 is FQNNGV. The CDR3 DNA reads as TGTGCCAGCAGCTCTACAGGGATCCCTGGGGCCAACGTCCTGACTTTC. Translating it yields CASSSTGIPGANVLTF. Based on the CDR3 plus reference TRBV11-2 and TRBJ2-6, the full variable domain is EAGVAQSPRYKIIEKRQSVAFWCNPISGHATLYWYQQILGQGPKLLIQFQNNGVVDDSQLPKDRFSAERLKGVDSTLKIQPAKLEDSAVYLCASSSTGIPGANVLTFGAGSRLTVL.

The chain links TRBV2 to TRBJ2-3; tentatively, D is TRBD1 or TRBD2 (5 bases each). The CDR3 length is 14 residues. CDR1 is SNHLY, CDR2 FYNNEI, per germline. V was trimmed by 4 bases and J by 0 bases, leaving 8 bases between them. CDR3 nucleotide sequence: TGTGCCAGCAGTGTCGGGACGAGCACAGATACGCAGTATTTT. This gives the protein CASSVGTSTDTQYF.

The chain uses TRBV6-4 and TRBJ1-1; the D is unclear. Per germline, CDR1 MRHNA and CDR2 SNTAGT. CDR3 length equals 14 residues. Trimming took off 6 bases at V and 2 bases at J, with 13 bases between the two ends. CDR3 sequence (DNA): TGTGCCAGCAGAGGACTCAAAGTCAACACTGAAGCTTTCTTT. This gives the protein CASRGLKVNTEAFF.

The chain couples TRBV20-1 to TRBJ2-7; 9 bases are a match to TRBD2. After removal of 1 base from V and 5 bases from J, the junction contained 12 bases not matched to a gene. Germline CDR1 reads DFQATT; CDR2 reads SNEGSKA (reference sequence). The CDR3 sequence is 16 residues long. The CDR3 bases are TGCAGTGCTAGAGTTCCGTTAGCGGGAGTTAGCGACGAGCAGTACTTC. Translation gives CSARVPLAGVSDEQYF.

Many counts were recorded for this clonotype. V gene TRBV6-2 or TRBV6-3 combines with J gene TRBJ2-3; D gene unclear. The CDR3 sequence is 18 residues long. Germline values: CDR1 MNHEY, CDR2 SVGEGT. V lost 2 bases, J lost 0 bases, and 18 bases lay in between. In DNA, the CDR3 is TGTGCCAGCAGTTACATCGGCCATCGAGGCGGTAGCACAGATACGCAGTATTTT. Its protein is CASSYIGHRGGSTDTQYF.

In its sample, this clonotype was seen a few times. The chain combines TRBV28 with TRBJ2-1, with D unclear. V was cut by 7 bases and J by 1 base, with 14 bases left in between. Germline assignment: CDR1 MDHEN and CDR2 SYDVKM. This CDR3 has 15 amino acids. The CDR3 region has the DNA TGTGCCAGCACCCGGGCCGGTCCTTCCTACAATGAGCAGTTCTTC. Translation gives CASTRAGPSYNEQFF.

This clonotype was detected a few times. This chain uses TRBV6-2 or TRBV6-3 with TRBJ2-7; D is possibly TRBD1 or TRBD2 (5 bases each). With 2 bases removed from V and 2 bases from J, the gap between germline ends came to 13 bases. Per germline, CDR1 MNHEY and CDR2 SVGEGT. The CDR3 is 15 amino acids. The CDR3 region has the DNA TGTGCCAGCAGTTACAGGGGACCGACCACCTACGAGCAGTACTTC. This encodes CASSYRGPTTYEQYF.

The chain recombines TRBV7-9 with TRBJ1-2; 11 positions match TRBD1. The germline V gene encodes CDR1 SEHNR and CDR2 FQNEAQ (reference sequence). This CDR3 comprises 19 residues. After removal of 5 bases from V and 8 bases from J, the junction contained 22 bases not matched to a gene. The CDR3, as DNA: TGTGCCAGCAGCCCCGTCACCGGGACAGGGGGGCCAGGTTCTGGAGGCTACACCTTC. Its translation: CASSPVTGTGGPGSGGYTF.